This T cell receptor beta chain emerged from a study of shared T cell receptors in the human thymus. This CDR3 has 13 residues. The V gene's germline CDR1 is LGHNA and CDR2 YNFKEQ. V was clipped by 6 bases and J by 3 bases, with 9 bases between them. Generated by immunoSEQ multiplex PCR, the TCRdb table keeps only in-frame clones and is missing some. The sample holds some 700,000 clones; approximately 83% are singletons and the top ten take around 0.01%. These data also formed part of another study, on human thymus T cells. As reported in that work: Thymus was obtained from resections taken during corrective heart surgery. Thymic and blood repertoires appeared to display a bias in their usage of V and J genes. Unrelated individuals were reported by related research to share highly overlapping thymic repertoires.

Material: thymocytes. This receptor was identified in a girl younger than two with a congenital heart defect. This chain joins TRBV4-2 and TRBJ1-5; the D gene is possibly TRBD1 (6 bases). The CDR3 nucleotides read TGTGCCAGCAGAGGACAGAACAATCAGCCCCAGCATTTT. It is translated as CASRGQNNQPQHF.